The rows below give T cell receptor beta chains drawn from one sample of a study of blood T cells in healthy people across ages. TCRdb reprocessed the 5' RACE reads via MiXCR and lists one record per CDR3 protein. This table has approximately 290,000 distinct CDR3 sequences, 25% to 30% appearing once. Sequencing used blood. These receptors all stem from a woman in her 70s in good health. Both conserved end residues are part of each CDR3. Each record gives: J gene, D gene, clone size, V gene, CDR3 protein, CDR3 DNA. D genes are given only for firm matches. Clone size is not always given. Where it is, it says once, few, many or a class for expanded clones.

TRBJ2-5 | TRBD2 | . | TRBV20-1 | CSALPGLAGGRETQYF | TGCAGTGCTCTTCCGGGACTAGCGGGAGGTCGAGAGACCCAGTACTTC
TRBJ1-5 | . | . | TRBV25-1 | CASSAWAAFSNQPQHF | TGTGCCAGCAGTGCCTGGGCAGCCTTTAGCAATCAGCCCCAGCATTTT
TRBJ1-1 | . | few | TRBV13 | CASSLPRRGGGGNTEAFF | TGTGCCAGCAGTTTACCCCGCAGGGGAGGGGGAGGAAACACTGAAGCTTTCTTT
TRBJ1-5 | TRBD1 | . | TRBV6-6 | CASKGQATLNQPQHF | TGTGCCAGCAAGGGACAGGCAACCTTAAATCAGCCCCAGCATTTT
TRBJ2-7 | TRBD1 | few | TRBV28 | CASSLGDREVDEQYF | TGTGCCAGCAGTTTAGGGGACAGGGAGGTCGACGAGCAGTACTTC
TRBJ2-2 | TRBD1 | . | TRBV7-3 | CASSIGTGSSGELFF | TGTGCCAGCAGCATCGGGACAGGGTCGAGTGGGGAGCTGTTTTTT
TRBJ2-2 | TRBD2 | . | TRBV4-1 | CASSQIPGLAGGNTGELFF | TGCGCCAGTAGCCAAATCCCGGGACTAGCGGGAGGGAACACCGGGGAGCTGTTTTTT
TRBJ1-1 | . | . | TRBV28 | CASSPPTNTEAFF | TGTGCCAGCAGTCCCCCTACGAACACTGAAGCTTTCTTT
TRBJ1-2 | . | . | TRBV21-1 | CASSKPRISYGYTF | TGTGCCAGCAGCAAGCCCAGGATATCCTATGGCTACACCTTC
TRBJ1-3 | . | . | TRBV19 | CASRTDSRSGNTIYF | TGTGCCAGTAGAACCGACAGCCGCTCTGGAAACACCATATATTTT
TRBJ2-5 | . | . | TRBV28 | CASTPSSAPRLAQYF | TGTGCCAGCACCCCATCTAGCGCCCCCAGGTTGGCCCAGTACTTC
TRBJ2-5 | . | many | TRBV18 | CASSQQETQYF | TGTGCCAGCAGCCAACAAGAGACCCAGTACTTC
TRBJ1-2 | TRBD1 | few | TRBV24-1 | CATSDSTGGNDGYTF | TGTGCCACCAGTGATTCGACAGGGGGCAACGATGGCTACACCTTC
TRBJ1-6 | TRBD1 | once | TRBV28 | CASRGQGRLQNSPLHF | TGTGCCAGCAGGGGACAGGGGAGACTTCAGAATTCACCCCTCCACTTT
TRBJ2-1 | . | . | TRBV12-3/TRBV12-4 | CASSPDHQRINEQFF | TGTGCCAGCAGCCCCGATCATCAGCGGATCAATGAGCAGTTCTTC
TRBJ1-1 | TRBD1 | . | TRBV5-1 | CASSSGTGGTEAFF | TGCGCCAGCAGCTCGGGGACAGGGGGCACTGAAGCTTTCTTT
TRBJ2-2 | . | few | TRBV7-9 | CASSSRRGSTGELFF | TGTGCCAGCAGCTCCCGTAGGGGGAGCACCGGGGAGCTGTTTTTT
TRBJ2-7 | . | few | TRBV12-3/TRBV12-4 | CASSQGIYEQYF | TGTGCCAGCAGTCAAGGGATCTACGAGCAGTACTTC
TRBJ2-3 | . | . | TRBV7-9 | CASSSEGTGARADTQYF | TGTGCCAGCAGCTCCGAAGGGACTGGAGCGAGGGCAGATACGCAGTATTTT
TRBJ1-5 | TRBD1 | few | TRBV6-2/TRBV6-3 | CASSLHRGGNQPQHF | TGTGCCAGCAGTCTACACAGGGGTGGCAATCAGCCCCAGCATTTT
TRBJ2-5 | . | once | TRBV6-5 | CANSYSVHQETQYF | TGTGCCAACAGTTACTCGGTCCACCAAGAGACCCAGTACTTC
TRBJ2-7 | . | few | TRBV4-1 | CASSQGGNYEQYF | TGCGCCAGCAGCCAAGGTGGAAACTACGAGCAGTACTTC
TRBJ2-3 | . | many | TRBV7-3 | CASSLSLRGDTQYF | TGTGCCAGCAGCTTATCCTTGCGTGGAGATACGCAGTATTTT
TRBJ2-6 | . | few | TRBV20-1 | CSAPSSGANVLTF | TGCAGTGCTCCAAGCTCTGGGGCCAACGTCCTGACTTTC
TRBJ2-7 | . | few | TRBV29-1 | CSAFGGGEQYF | TGCAGCGCTTTTGGGGGAGGAGAGCAGTACTTC
TRBJ1-1 | TRBD1 | . | TRBV2 | CASSEGQGALYTEAFF | TGTGCCAGCAGTGAGGGACAGGGGGCCCTCTACACTGAAGCTTTCTTT
TRBJ1-5 | TRBD1 | many | TRBV20-1 | CSASDRGRSQPQHF | TGCAGTGCTTCGGACAGGGGGCGAAGTCAGCCCCAGCATTTT
TRBJ1-3 | . | . | TRBV9 | CASSVGGSGIAGNTIYF | TGTGCCAGCAGCGTAGGTGGCTCGGGGATCGCTGGAAACACCATATATTTT
TRBJ1-2 | TRBD1 | . | TRBV20-1 | CSARIRQGTDGYTF | TGCAGTGCTAGGATCCGACAGGGAACGGATGGCTACACCTTC
TRBJ2-5 | TRBD1 | few | TRBV4-1 | CASSQVTRQGARETQYF | TGCGCCAGCAGCCAAGTAACGCGGCAGGGGGCGCGAGAGACCCAGTACTTC
TRBJ2-5 | . | . | TRBV5-1 | CASSLGQVLQETQYF | TGCGCCAGCAGCTTGGGACAGGTTCTACAAGAGACCCAGTACTTC
TRBJ2-5 | . | many | TRBV7-2 | CASSLKHGETQYF | TGTGCCAGCAGCTTAAAGCATGGGGAGACCCAGTACTTC
TRBJ2-7 | . | . | TRBV5-1 | CASTSSGNDEQYF | TGCGCCAGCACCAGTTCAGGGAACGACGAGCAGTACTTC
TRBJ1-2 | . | once | TRBV7-9 | CASSPGLGLLFDGYTF | TGTGCCAGCAGCCCGGGTTTAGGCCTGCTATTCGATGGCTACACCTTC
TRBJ2-3 | TRBD2 | once | TRBV10-3 | CAIRLAGGQDTQYF | TGTGCCATCAGACTAGCGGGAGGGCAGGATACGCAGTATTTT
TRBJ2-1 | . | . | TRBV7-3 | CASSLLGHEQFF | TGTGCCAGCAGCTTATTAGGCCATGAGCAGTTCTTC
TRBJ2-5 | . | . | TRBV10-1 | CASSGDKETQYF | TGCGCCAGCAGTGGGGATAAGGAGACCCAGTACTTC
TRBJ2-7 | TRBD2 | . | TRBV4-3 | CASSPGLAGEGQYF | TGCGCCAGCAGCCCTGGACTAGCGGGAGAGGGGCAGTACTTC
TRBJ2-1 | . | many | TRBV29-1 | CSVEDPGTSTYNEQFF | TGCAGCGTTGAAGATCCCGGGACATCTACCTACAATGAGCAGTTCTTC
TRBJ2-3 | TRBD2 | many | TRBV4-2 | CASSPLIAGYTDTQYF | TGTGCCAGCAGCCCTCTCATAGCGGGATACACAGATACGCAGTATTTT
TRBJ2-1 | TRBD2 | few | TRBV7-2 | CASSLERRGGRVNEQFF | TGTGCCAGCAGCTTAGAGCGTAGGGGCGGGAGAGTGAATGAGCAGTTCTTC
TRBJ2-3 | . | . | TRBV12-3/TRBV12-4 | CASAEVPDTQYF | TGTGCCAGCGCGGAGGTCCCTGATACGCAGTATTTT
TRBJ2-7 | TRBD2 | . | TRBV4-3 | CASSQGPSGGSSYEQYF | TGCGCCAGCAGCCAAGGGCCGAGCGGCGGGAGCTCCTACGAGCAGTACTTC
TRBJ1-4 | . | . | TRBV7-9 | CASSLDTPTNEKLFF | TGTGCCAGCAGCTTGGACACCCCAACTAATGAAAAACTGTTTTTT
TRBJ2-7 | . | . | TRBV28 | CASTTSYEQYF | TGTGCCAGCACGACTTCCTACGAGCAGTACTTC
TRBJ1-5 | . | . | TRBV4-1 | CASSQAWRGGGNQPQHF | TGCGCCAGCAGCCAGGCGTGGCGAGGGGGAGGCAATCAGCCCCAGCATTTT
TRBJ2-1 | TRBD2 | many | TRBV12-3/TRBV12-4 | CASSLRASGEYNEQFF | TGTGCCAGCAGTTTACGGGCTAGCGGGGAATACAATGAGCAGTTCTTC